This record concerns one T cell receptor beta chain sequence. The data derive from a study of regulatory T cells in long-lasting Graves disease. Germline values: CDR1 SNHLY, CDR2 FYNNEI. V was pared by 7 bases and J by 4 bases, with 11 bases between. The CDR3 has 13 amino acids. CDR3-region Arm-PCR and iRepertoire HTBI primers produced the TCR beta libraries. Via MiXCR, TCRdb re-called the multiplex PCR reads, giving one row per CDR3 protein. The table has around 420,000 distinct CDR3 sequences, around 16% seen once. Regarding time point: newly diagnosed GD, antithyroid drugs for less than 3 months. Following extraction of RNA from PBMCs, that RNA was used to make the TCR library. The same sample was also studied in work on T cells in Graves' hyperthyroidism and ophthalmopathy. From that second work: Ophthalmopathy was separated from stable hyperthyroidism by a 13 V-J model.

The chain combines TRBV2 with TRBJ2-1; D is possibly TRBD1 (5 bases). This receptor was identified in a woman aged 35 to 49 with Graves disease. The source was peripheral blood mononuclear cells (PBMCs), collected at new diagnosis, from a patient treated with antithyroid drugs. CDR3 region: CASKAPGYNEQFF. In DNA form, the CDR3 reads TGTGCCAGCAAGGCGCCAGGGTACAATGAGCAGTTCTTC.